One and the same sample provided the 32 T cell receptor beta chains below, sequenced in a study of shared clonotypes between healthy human individuals. Generated by immunoSEQ multiplex PCR, the TCRdb table keeps only in-frame clones and is missing some. Among about 2.1 million clones, around 93% were seen once, and the ten largest hold around 1.7%. Positive CCR7 selection of CD45RO-negative cells yielded the naive CD8 cells, and terminally differentiated effector memory CD45RA+ cells were excluded. Sequencing was done on a sample of naive CD8+ T cells from PBMCs. The receptors stem from a man between 18 and 29 years old in good health. Some clones in this sample may be carry-over from other donors' samples.

A note on this clone: This CDR3 is also generated by other DNA sequences in the sample. V and J are TRBV7-9 and TRBJ2-1, with D tentatively TRBD1 (5 bases). Germline V CDR1 and CDR2: SEHNR, FQNEAQ (reference sequence). The CDR3 totals 14 residues. Trimming took 4 bases from V and 3 from J, leaving 10 bases between them. The CDR3 here is CASSSRDSYNEQFF. CDR3 in DNA: TGTGCCAGCAGCTCCCGAGACAGCTACAATGAGCAGTTCTTC.

The gene calls are TRBV10-3 and TRBJ2-7, with TRBD1 matching 11 bases. CDR3 size: 14 residues. The J segment lost 3 bases and the V segment lost 6 bases, leaving 4 bases of the junction unmatched. The germline V gene has CDR1 ENHRY and CDR2 SYGVKD. CDR3 bases: TGTGCCATCAGCTACGGGACAGGGGGCTACGAGCAGTACTTC. It encodes CAISYGTGGYEQYF.

The chain recombines TRBV6-5 with TRBJ2-3; D not certain. Germline V gives CDR1 MNHEY, CDR2 SVGAGI. This CDR3 is 10 amino acids long. The CDR3 is CAVETDTQYF. CDR3 nucleotide sequence: TGTGCGGTGGAAACAGATACGCAGTATTTT.

The chain links TRBV27 to TRBJ2-2, with D tentatively TRBD2 (5 bases). The germline V gene encodes CDR1 MNHEY and CDR2 SMNVEV (reference sequence). The CDR3 has 13 amino acids. V lost 6 bases and J lost 4, with 9 bases in between. The CDR3 region is CASSGVVTGELFF. The DNA of the CDR3 is TGTGCCAGCAGCGGGGTAGTCACCGGGGAGCTGTTTTTT.

The chain joins TRBV28 to TRBJ2-1, with TRBD1 matching over 9 bases. Germline assignment: CDR1 MDHEN and CDR2 SYDVKM. This CDR3 region has 15 residues. The ends lost 6 bases at V and 1 base at J; junction bases unmatched: 4. Here the CDR3 DNA reads TGTGCCAGCAGGAGGGACAGGGCGTCCTACAATGAGCAGTTCTTC. It yields the protein CASRRDRASYNEQFF.

The V and J genes are TRBV19 and TRBJ1-5; D perhaps matches TRBD1 (5 bases). The CDR3 spans 17 residues. Trimming took off 6 bases at V and 0 bases at J, with 18 bases between the two ends. Germline lookup yields CDR1 LNHDA and CDR2 SQIVND (reference sequence). CDR3 loop: CASRWKEGEYSNQPQHF. For the CDR3, the DNA is TGTGCCAGTAGGTGGAAGGAAGGGGAGTATAGCAATCAGCCCCAGCATTTT.

The chain combines TRBV6-1 with TRBJ2-7; 9 nucleotides align to TRBD1. The CDR3 extends over 14 amino acids. J was trimmed by 3 bases and V by 2 bases; bases with no gene match: 2. In germline, CDR1 is MNHNS, CDR2 SASEGT. Here the CDR3 reads CASSEWGQGYEQYF. The CDR3 bases are TGTGCCAGCAGTGAATGGGGACAGGGCTACGAGCAGTACTTC.

This sequence joins TRBV9 and TRBJ1-4, with 8 positions matching TRBD1. The V gene end was trimmed by 3 bases and the J gene end by 2 bases; junction bases not matched to a gene: 0. The germline CDR1 and CDR2 sequences are SGDLS and YYNGEE. CDR3 length: 14 amino acids. In DNA, the CDR3 is TGTGCCAGCAGCGGACAGGGGACTAATGAAAAACTGTTTTTT. This sequence encodes CASSGQGTNEKLFF.

Turning to this clone: This sample also contains other DNA sequences that code for the same CDR3. This rearrangement joins TRBV11-2 to TRBJ2-7; D is unclear. V was pared by 3 bases and J by 3 bases, with 6 bases between. CDR1 and CDR2 from the germline V gene are SGHAT and FQNNGV. The CDR3 is made up of 12 amino acids. The chain's CDR3 is CASSFLRYEQYF. The DNA for the CDR3 is TGTGCCAGCAGCTTTTTACGCTACGAGCAGTACTTC.

This rearrangement joins TRBV5-1 to TRBJ1-1; no clear D gene. V shed 0 bases and J shed 1 base, with 10 bases lying between them. The CDR3 is 15 amino acids. In germline, CDR1 is SGHRS, CDR2 YFSETQ. The CDR3 bases are TGCGCCAGCAGCTTGGCCTCGTTCGGGAACACTGAAGCTTTCTTT. Translation gives CASSLASFGNTEAFF.

V gene TRBV7-3 combines with J gene TRBJ1-2; TRBD1 agrees at 8 bases. CDR3 length: 13 residues. V was pared by 3 bases and J by 8 bases, with 5 bases of the junction left unmatched. CDR1 is SGHTA, CDR2 FQGTGA, per germline. The CDR3 DNA reads as TGTGCCAGCAGCTTGTCAGGGGGCTTCGGCTACACCTTC. Translated: CASSLSGGFGYTF.

The CDR3 sequence: CASSQRDSPYEQYF. As DNA, the CDR3 is TGTGCCAGCAGCCAACGGGACAGCCCCTACGAGCAGTACTTC. The genes are TRBV16 and TRBJ2-7, with TRBD1 matching 7 bases. With 2 bases clipped from V and 2 bases from J, the junction kept 3 bases outside the gene matches. The CDR3 sequence is 14 residues long. Germline CDR1 and CDR2: KGHSY and FQNENV.

This clone came up once. The chain has TRBV2 and TRBJ2-3, with D perhaps matching TRBD1 or TRBD2 (5 bases each). The germline gives CDR1 SNHLY, CDR2 FYNNEI. This CDR3 spans 14 amino acids. The ends were cut back, 8 bases at V and 6 bases at J, with 18 bases in the middle. The CDR3 loop is CASSPGPPGDTQYF. Here the CDR3 DNA reads TGTGCCAGCTCGCCGGGACCGCCCGGGGATACGCAGTATTTT.

The rearrangement links TRBV5-4 to TRBJ2-6, with D perhaps TRBD2 (6 bases). CDR3 length: 18 residues. Germline lookup yields CDR1 SGHNT and CDR2 YYREEE (reference sequence). Trimming took 5 bases from V and 0 from J, leaving 18 bases between them. The DNA for the CDR3 is TGTGCCAGCAGTCTTGCCGGGACTGCCCACTCTGGGGCCAACGTCCTGACTTTC. Its protein is CASSLAGTAHSGANVLTF.

This chain joins TRBV25-1 and TRBJ1-2; perhaps TRBD1 as D (5 bases). The V and J ends lost 3 bases and 4 bases respectively, with 12 bases between them. The CDR3 has 14 amino acids. In germline, CDR1 is MGHDK, CDR2 SYGVNS. CDR3: CASSEGGSTYGYTF. The CDR3 nucleotides read TGTGCCAGCAGTGAGGGGGGGTCAACCTATGGCTACACCTTC.

The J gene is TRBJ1-6, the V gene TRBV4-1, with a possible D match to TRBD1 (5 bases). Germline values: CDR1 MGHRA, CDR2 YSYEKL. V was cut by 8 bases and J by 7 bases, with 15 bases left in between. The CDR3 has 14 residues. This CDR3 reads CASSPRGVNSPLHF. The DNA for the CDR3 is TGCGCCAGCTCTCCCCGGGGGGTGAATTCACCCCTCCACTTT.

V usage is TRBV9 and J usage is TRBJ1-3; the D gene is possibly TRBD1 (5 bases). This CDR3 contains 16 residues. The V end was cut by 0 bases, the J end by 0 bases, with 10 bases between. CDR1 SGDLS and CDR2 YYNGEE come from the germline V gene. CDR3 loop: CASSVEQGFSGNTIYF. DNA of the CDR3: TGTGCCAGCAGCGTAGAGCAGGGCTTCTCTGGAAACACCATATATTTT.

Notes on this clone: The junction differs from germline at one of its ends, possibly a read error. This chain joins TRBV9 and TRBJ1-1; D is unresolved. From germline, CDR1 is SGDLS and CDR2 YYNGEE. This CDR3 is 15 amino acids long. The DNA of the CDR3 is TGTGCCGGCAGCGCCTCCCTCGTGGTGGGCACTGAAGCTTTCTTT. Translated: CAGSASLVVGTEAFF. The variable domain in full, completed from reference TRBV9 and TRBJ1-1, reads DSGVTQTPKHLITATGQRVTLRCSPRSGDLSVYWYQQSLDQGLQFLIQYYNGEERAKGNILERFSAQQFPDLHSELNLSSLELGDSALYFCAGSASLVVGTEAFFGQGTRLTVV.

The chain employs TRBV19 and TRBJ1-5; TRBD1 is a possible D gene (6 bases). The V gene lost 4 bases and the J gene lost 2 bases, with 9 bases spanning the gap. Germline loops: CDR1 LNHDA, CDR2 SQIVND (reference sequence). CDR3 length: 14 residues. The CDR3 spells CASSKYRGNQPQHF. Here the CDR3 DNA reads TGTGCCAGTAGTAAGTACAGGGGCAATCAGCCCCAGCATTTT.

This sequence joins TRBV4-1 and TRBJ2-3, with D uncertain. V was cut by 3 bases and J by 2 bases, with 6 bases left in between. The CDR3 sequence is 13 residues long. CDR1 MGHRA and CDR2 YSYEKL come from the germline V gene. The CDR3 DNA is TGCGCCAGCAGCCAGCTGTACACAGATACGCAGTATTTT. It is translated as CASSQLYTDTQYF.

The rearrangement joins TRBV5-4 to TRBJ1-4, with D unclear. The CDR3 is made up of 13 amino acids. Germline CDR1 and CDR2: SGHNT and YYREEE (reference sequence). The V end was cut by 4 bases, the J end by 8 bases, with 12 bases between. The CDR3 spells CASSPSGREKLFF. The CDR3 coding sequence is TGTGCCAGCAGCCCCTCCGGGCGCGAAAAACTGTTTTTT.

The chain carries TRBV14 and TRBJ2-5; the match to TRBD1 covers 7 bases. The V and J ends lost 4 bases and 1 base, in that order; junction bases with no gene match: 3. Per germline, CDR1 SGHDN and CDR2 FVKESK. The CDR3 runs to 14 residues. CDR3: CASSLRQGQETQYF. CDR3 sequence (DNA): TGTGCCAGCAGCCTAAGACAGGGCCAAGAGACCCAGTACTTC.

The chain employs TRBV28 and TRBJ2-7; 8 nucleotides line up with TRBD2. Germline CDR1 and CDR2: MDHEN and SYDVKM. V trimming: 2 bases; J trimming: 6 bases; junction bases outside the gene matches: 6. The CDR3 has 14 residues. The CDR3 DNA sequence: TGTGCCAGCAGTTTAGTCGGGACTAGTCGCGAGCAGTACTTC. It yields the protein CASSLVGTSREQYF.

The rearrangement uses TRBV25-1 and TRBJ2-5; D ambiguous. The CDR3 runs 13 residues. Per germline, CDR1 MGHDK and CDR2 SYGVNS. V dropped 4 bases and J dropped 10 bases, with 16 bases sitting between them. The CDR3 bases are TGTGCCAGCAGTGGACCCCAGCGCAGCGACCAGTACTTC. This sequence encodes CASSGPQRSDQYF.

This chain joins TRBV9 and TRBJ1-1; D not certain. The CDR3 sequence is 15 residues long. Deletions cut 0 bases from V and 4 bases from J, with 13 bases between. Germline CDR1 and CDR2: SGDLS and YYNGEE. The CDR3 spells CASSVAGTGLTEAFF. Written as DNA, the CDR3 is TGTGCCAGCAGCGTAGCTGGAACTGGCCTCACTGAAGCTTTCTTT.

This sequence joins TRBV11-3 and TRBJ1-1; no clear D. The CDR3 totals 16 residues. Trimming shortened V by 1 base and J by 0 bases, and 12 bases separated the two germline ends. Germline assignment: CDR1 SGHNT and CDR2 YENEEA. The CDR3 is CASSLVSPTMNTEAFF. CDR3 DNA: TGTGCCAGCAGCTTAGTGAGCCCGACCATGAACACTGAAGCTTTCTTT.

The chain couples TRBV28 to TRBJ2-3; D might be TRBD1 (7 bases). Germline lookup yields CDR1 MDHEN and CDR2 SYDVKM. This CDR3 has 14 residues. The V gene lost 9 bases and the J gene lost 2 bases, with 15 bases spanning the gap. The CDR3 spells CASGGTENTDTQYF. CDR3 nucleotide sequence: TGTGCCAGTGGGGGGACAGAAAACACAGATACGCAGTATTTT.

Worth noting for this clone: The same CDR3 also results from other DNA sequences found in this sample. This rearrangement joins TRBV27 to TRBJ2-7; D ambiguous. The CDR3 is 13 amino acids. The V end was cut by 3 bases, the J end by 1 base, with 7 bases between. The germline V gene encodes CDR1 MNHEY and CDR2 SMNVEV (reference sequence). The CDR3: CASSFGQSYEQYF. The DNA for the CDR3 is TGTGCCAGCAGTTTTGGGCAGTCCTACGAGCAGTACTTC.

The rearrangement joins TRBV27 to TRBJ1-5; a weak D match, TRBD1 (5 bases). The CDR3 loop spans 16 amino acids. From germline, CDR1 is MNHEY and CDR2 SMNVEV (reference sequence). Deletions cut 6 bases from V and 5 bases from J, with 20 bases between. CDR3 in amino acids: CASSLLGEFGHQPQHF. The CDR3, as DNA: TGTGCCAGCAGCCTCCTGGGGGAATTCGGCCATCAGCCCCAGCATTTT.

Of note for this clone: The same CDR3 can be traced to other DNA sequences in this sample. This chain joins TRBV5-1 and TRBJ2-1, with TRBD2 matching 7 bases. CDR1 is SGHRS, CDR2 YFSETQ, per germline. The CDR3 is made up of 13 amino acids. V was clipped by 0 bases and J by 9 bases; unmatched bases: 3. As DNA, the CDR3 is TGCGCCAGCAGCTTGGCGCCGGGGGGTGAGCAGTTCTTC. Amino acid sequence: CASSLAPGGEQFF. The entire variable domain, with the rest obtained from reference TRBV5-1 and TRBJ2-1, is as follows: KAGVTQTPRYLIKTRGQQVTLSCSPISGHRSVSWYQQTPGQGLQFLFEYFSETQRNKGNFPGRFSGRQFSNSRSEMNVSTLELGDSALYLCASSLAPGGEQFFGPGTRLTVL.

The chain has TRBV4-1 and TRBJ1-1; TRBD1 is a possible D gene (6 bases). Trimming cost V 1 base and J 2 bases, with 14 bases left between them. Germline V gene data show CDR1 as MGHRA and CDR2 as YSYEKL. The CDR3 loop spans 16 amino acids. CDR3 nucleotides: TGCGCCAGCAGCCAAGTTGGGGGGGCATTTAACACTGAAGCTTTCTTT. It yields the protein CASSQVGGAFNTEAFF.

The genes are TRBV27 and TRBJ1-5, with TRBD1 identical over 7 bases. Germline-derived CDR1 and CDR2 are MNHEY and SMNVEV (reference sequence). CDR3 length equals 17 residues. The V segment lost 1 base and the J segment 2 bases; nucleotides outside the gene matches: 8. The CDR3 reads CASSLWAGGLGNQPQHF. CDR3 DNA: TGTGCCAGCAGTTTATGGGCAGGGGGTTTGGGCAATCAGCCCCAGCATTTT.